This T cell receptor (beta chain) was captured by sequencing in a study of cytomegalovirus exposure and HLA in healthy donors. CDR3 length: 16 amino acids. Between the trimmed V and J ends, which lost 4 bases and 3 bases, there was a span of 15 bases. From germline, CDR1 is LNHDA and CDR2 SQIVND (reference sequence). The PCR contained 60 Vbeta and 13 Jbeta primers. Repertoires were generated with immunoSEQ multiplex PCR, while TCRdb's copy carries only in-frame clones and drops some. The sample has approximately 190,000 clones. This clonotype originated in a boy younger than 18 in good health and CMV-seronegative. This chain uses TRBV19 with TRBJ1-4; D is unresolved. Sequencing was performed on PBMCs. The CDR3 region is CASSKTFRDPNEKLFF. CDR3 in DNA: TGTGCCAGTAGTAAAACTTTCCGGGATCCTAATGAAAAACTGTTTTTT.